Following are 15 T cell receptor beta chains from one sample sequenced in a study of a mutant IDH1 vaccine in newly diagnosed glioma. Specified time point: week 23, last vaccination. The study gave 300 ug of mutant IDH1 20-mer peptide per vaccine dose, with topical imiquimod. These TCRs' antigens remain unknown. This table comes from immunoSEQ multiplex PCR, and its TCRdb copy is limited to in-frame clones, with some not included. The sample contains roughly 76,000 clones, approximately 85% of which appear only once. Sequencing was performed on PBMCs, taken from a glioma patient whose treatment included an IDH1 peptide vaccine. These TCRs come from a man aged 30 to 39 with glioma. Some clones in this sample may be carry-over from other donors' samples.

The genes are TRBV5-3 and TRBJ2-7; no definite D call. TRBV5-3 is recorded as an ORF, its role being uncertain. The CDR3 totals 15 residues. Trimming cost V 7 bases and J 1 base, with 18 bases left between them. CDR3 protein: CARSHLAIRSYEQYF. The CDR3 DNA follows: TGTGCCAGATCACATTTGGCTATCCGGTCCTACGAGCAGTACTTC.

This chain uses TRBV11-2 with TRBJ2-1; 8 positions agree with TRBD2. CDR3 length equals 15 residues. V trimming: 2 bases; J trimming: 7 bases; junction bases outside the gene matches: 7. Germline V gene lookup returns CDR1 SGHAT and CDR2 FQNNGV. The CDR3 DNA is TGTGCCAGCAGCTTATTCAGGACTAGCTCAAATGAGCAGTTCTTC. Its protein product is CASSLFRTSSNEQFF.

CDR3 loop: CASTAPPKSFSLHF. The CDR3 nucleotides are TGTGCCAGCACTGCACCCCCCAAAAGTTTTTCCCTCCACTTT. The chain joins TRBV6-1 to TRBJ1-6; D remains ambiguous. Germline CDR1 is MNHNS and CDR2 is SASEGT. V gave up 7 bases and J gave up 14 bases, with 21 bases separating them. The CDR3 covers 14 residues.

This clone has only one observation. V and J are TRBV10-3 and TRBJ2-7; 8 bases are a match to TRBD1. Trimming took 4 bases from V and 2 from J; bases not matched to a gene: 7. The CDR3 consists of 15 residues. In germline, CDR1 is ENHRY, CDR2 SYGVKD. The CDR3 spells CAISVGQGLTYEQYF. The CDR3 coding sequence is TGTGCCATCAGTGTAGGACAGGGATTAACCTACGAGCAGTACTTC.

V and J are TRBV19 and TRBJ1-5, with TRBD1 identical over 9 bases. From germline, CDR1 is LNHDA and CDR2 SQIVND (reference sequence). The CDR3 contains 15 residues. J gave up 6 bases and V 6 bases, and 9 bases lay outside the gene matches. The CDR3 DNA is TGTGCCAGTAGCTTACCGGGACAGGGCTTTCAGCCCCAGCATTTT. It codes for CASSLPGQGFQPQHF.

The CDR3 DNA reads TGTGCCAGCAGCTTAAACGGTGTAAAGGGCAAAGTCCTGACTTTC. Amino acids: CASSLNGVKGKVLTF. This rearrangement joins TRBV7-3 to TRBJ2-6; no definite D call. The CDR3 consists of 15 residues. V lost 1 base to trimming and J lost 13 bases, with 17 bases between them. The germline CDR1 and CDR2 sequences are SGHTA and FQGTGA. Full variable domain (outside the CDR3, taken from reference TRBV7-3 and TRBJ2-6): GAGVSQTPSNKVTEKGKYVELRCDPISGHTALYWYRQSLGQGPEFLIYFQGTGAADDSGLPNDRFFAVRPEGSVSTLKIQRTERGDSAVYLCASSLNGVKGKVLTFGAGSRLTVL.

This chain links TRBV5-5 with TRBJ1-2; 10 bases are a match to TRBD1. Germline V gene data show CDR1 as SGHKS and CDR2 as YYEKEE (reference sequence). V was clipped by 0 bases and J by 13 bases; unmatched bases: 9. The CDR3 sequence is 14 residues long. The CDR3 spells CASSLATGGDRCTF. CDR3 DNA sequence: TGTGCCAGCAGCTTGGCGACAGGGGGCGATCGGTGCACCTTC. Full variable domain (outside the CDR3, taken from reference TRBV5-5 and TRBJ1-2): DAGVTQSPTHLIKTRGQQVTLRCSPISGHKSVSWYQQVLGQGPQFIFQYYEKEERGRGNFPDRFSARQFPNYSSELNVNALLLGDSALYLCASSLATGGDRCTFGSGTRLTVV.

The CDR3 reads CASSFGPDTQYF. CDR3 nucleotides: TGTGCCAGCAGCTTCGGACCAGATACGCAGTATTTT. The chain is built from TRBV7-9 and TRBJ2-3; the D is unclear. There are 12 residues in the CDR3. Germline-derived CDR1 and CDR2 are SEHNR and FQNEAQ (reference sequence). V gave up 3 bases and J gave up 4 bases, with 5 bases separating them.

In this sample, this clone turned up once. This rearrangement joins TRBV28 to TRBJ1-1; 7 bases align to TRBD1. The ends lost 6 bases at V and 10 bases at J; junction bases unmatched: 8. The CDR3 length is 12 residues. Germline-derived CDR1 and CDR2 are MDHEN and SYDVKM. The CDR3 sequence is CASRLRQGRAFF. For the CDR3, the DNA is TGTGCCAGCAGACTTAGACAGGGCAGAGCTTTCTTT.

This chain links TRBV28 with TRBJ1-6; 7 nucleotides line up with TRBD1. Germline V CDR1 and CDR2: MDHEN, SYDVKM. Germline trimming cut 5 bases from V and 7 bases from J; bases unmatched to any gene: 8. The CDR3 has 15 residues. This CDR3 is CASSLVDRTNSPLHF. The CDR3 DNA follows: TGTGCCAGCAGTCTAGTGGACAGGACGAATTCACCCCTCCACTTT.

In its sample, this clone was seen a few times. J is TRBJ2-7 and V is TRBV27, with D possibly TRBD2 on 5 matching bases. CDR1 MNHEY and CDR2 SMNVEV come from the germline V gene (reference sequence). This CDR3 spans 12 amino acids. The V and J ends lost 6 bases and 6 bases respectively, with 12 bases between them. CDR3 nucleotide sequence: TGTGCCAGCAGCCCTCCGGGGTCCGAGCAGTACTTC. Its protein product is CASSPPGSEQYF.

This chain connects TRBV6-1 to TRBJ1-1; D uncertain. Germline V lookup: CDR1 MNHNS, CDR2 SASEGT. This CDR3 comprises 14 residues. Trimming shortened V by 6 bases and J by 1 base, and 12 bases separated the two germline ends. Here the CDR3 reads CASRGPPSNTEAFF. For the CDR3, the DNA is TGTGCCAGCAGGGGCCCTCCATCGAACACTGAAGCTTTCTTT.

In this sample, this clone turned up once. The chain has TRBV11-2 and TRBJ2-1, with 7 bases that match TRBD2. Germline V gene lookup returns CDR1 SGHAT and CDR2 FQNNGV. CDR3 length equals 14 residues. With 7 bases clipped from V and 2 bases from J, the junction kept 5 bases outside the gene matches. As DNA, the CDR3 is TGTGCCAGCACCCTTGCGGGGGCCTACAATGAGCAGTTCTTC. Encoded protein: CASTLAGAYNEQFF. Full variable domain (outside the CDR3, taken from reference TRBV11-2 and TRBJ2-1): EAGVAQSPRYKIIEKRQSVAFWCNPISGHATLYWYQQILGQGPKLLIQFQNNGVVDDSQLPKDRFSAERLKGVDSTLKIQPAKLEDSAVYLCASTLAGAYNEQFFGPGTRLTVL.

V and J are TRBV19 and TRBJ2-5; 7 bases match TRBD1. The ends lost 8 bases at V and 5 bases at J; junction bases unmatched: 8. There are 13 residues in the CDR3. Per germline, CDR1 LNHDA and CDR2 SQIVND (reference sequence). The CDR3, as DNA: TGTGCCAGTCGACAGGGTCCCCGGGAGACCCAGTACTTC. This codes for CASRQGPRETQYF. Full variable domain (outside the CDR3, taken from reference TRBV19 and TRBJ2-5): DGGITQSPKYLFRKEGQNVTLSCEQNLNHDAMYWYRQDPGQGLRLIYYSQIVNDFQKGDIAEGYSVSREKKESFPLTVTSAQKNPTAFYLCASRQGPRETQYFGPGTRLLVL.

This chain uses TRBV29-1 with TRBJ2-7, with D perhaps given as TRBD1 or TRBD2 (6 bases each). Germline loops: CDR1 SQVTM, CDR2 ANQGSEA. The germline V and J ends were trimmed by 4 bases and 4 bases, with 11 bases remaining between them. This CDR3 spans 12 amino acids. CDR3: CSVVQGGYEQYF. The CDR3 DNA reads TGCAGCGTTGTACAGGGAGGATACGAGCAGTACTTC.